Reported below is one T cell receptor (beta chain). This clone showed up just a few times. The antigen it recognizes is unknown. No quality values exist for individual bases; no much larger clone is one base distant. The record originates from a study of T cell responses to AZD1222 COVID-19 vaccine (dated by TCRdb to 2020 to 2022). Regarding the study in general: Because spike-specific TCR depth and breadth did not differ between the two schedules, AZD1222 recipients who got a second dose at roughly 4 weeks were pooled with those who got a second dose at roughly 12 weeks. Trial participants were enrolled by age into 18-55, 56-69 and 70-plus year subgroups, with about 150, 28 and 57 TCR-sequenced participants respectively. TCR sequencing was performed for roughly 250 trial participants, of whom 207 were given two doses of AZD1222 and 26 were given two doses of MenACWY control vaccine. Study-wide conclusions, independent of this receptor: Conclusions about previously exposed vaccinees are limited, since just a handful of AZD1222 recipients were seropositive for SARS-CoV-2 at baseline. Because no day 14 peak-response samples were available, repertoires were characterized only after the peak T cell response. Epitopes outside the regions mutated in the B.1.351 and B.1.1.7 variants were reportedly recognized by nearly half of the unique spike-specific TCRs. In the small 56-69-year group, the increase in depth fell short of significance, most likely because of low power. Vaccine-associated CD4 TCRs spanned the whole spike protein, with dominant responses in regions 160-218 and 743-854. Participants were mostly white British, with more females than males. The authors suggested clonal diversity may have been underestimated. A significant rise in spike-specific TCR breadth and depth was observed after two AZD1222 doses relative to day 0 and relative to MenACWY recipients.

The CDR3 regions of human TCRbeta chains were subjected to immunosequencing. Per the original workflow: Repertoire TCRs were matched against a reference library of SARS-CoV-2-specific TCRs generated with the MIRA antigen-specificity platform. Breadth was defined as the fraction of unique TCRs that were SARS-CoV-2-associated. Depth was defined as the fraction of total T cells that were SARS-CoV-2-associated. Each spike-specific TCR was assigned to its reactive spike region and to a CD4 or CD8 class using the MIRA data. Log10-transformed breadth and depth values were compared by one-way ANOVA with Sidak's multiple comparisons tests. Imported from immuneACCESS, the table was reduced by TCRdb to in-frame sequences with V and J called. These copies leave out some clones; in studies compared against another copy, an unresolved V gene accounts for under half, and the cause of the remainder is not known. That table is the source of V, J and clone size, and D and trimming were worked out from the DNA. Present in this sample are 68,000 or so clones, almost 90% of which were seen just once. Of the sample, roughly 8% is held by the ten largest clones.

CDR1 and CDR2 are drawn from the germline V gene (reference sequence): SGHNT, YYREEE. V loses 2 bases at its end and J loses 3 bases; junction bases beyond the gene matches: 6. The CDR3 runs 15 amino acids, cysteine and phenylalanine included. Of all the DNA, just the CDR3 is kept, 45 bases in frame from base 1. The sample's time point label, in plain terms: baseline before first vaccination. Vaccinee samples were obtained from the UK trials COV001 and COV002, which included a single-blind randomized controlled phase 2/3 trial of AZD1222 (ChAdOx1 nCoV-19) in healthy adults. For TCRbeta chain sequencing, PBMC samples from trial participants were taken at day 0 and at day 28 after the second dose.

The source was peripheral blood, collected on day 0 of AZD1222 vaccination. Recombination connected TRBV5-4 to TRBJ2-7; the central 9 bases match TRBD2. This receptor was identified in an adult in good health. Here is the DNA: TGTGCCAGCAGCTTTGGCGGGAGGGCCCACTACGAGCAGTACTTC. This is translated as CASSFGGRAHYEQYF. With all but the CDR3 taken from the reference TRBV5-4 and TRBJ2-7 genes, the full variable domain is: ETGVTQSPTHLIKTRGQQVTLRCSSQSGHNTVSWYQQALGQGPQFIFQYYREEENGRGNFPPRFSGLQFPNYSSELNVNALELDDSALYLCASSFGGRAHYEQYFGPGTRLTVT.